This entry lists 32 T cell receptor beta chains sequenced from one sample in a study of CXCR3-negative and CXCR3-positive naive CD8 T cells. Antigen specificity for these receptors is unknown. cDNA libraries for TRB were generated by 5' RACE incorporating UMI labels. From its re-call of the 5' RACE reads, TCRdb lists each CDR3 protein once, without DNA. The sample table sets out just under 90,000 distinct CDR3 sequences. Study-level points and caveats: Naive CXCR3-positive cells had TRB CDR3s more hydrophobic than those of CXCR3-negative naive cells.

Input material: naive CXCR3+ CD8+ T cells from blood. The subset was: CD45RO-CCR7+CD27+CD95- naive CD8+ T cells expressing CXCR3 (TNR3+). The origin of the receptors is a human donor in good health. Some clones in this sample may be carry-over from other donors' samples.

J is TRBJ2-5 and V is TRBV7-7; TCRdb outputs TRBD2, but without DNA this stays unchecked. The CDR3 covers 16 residues. The germline gives CDR1 SSHAT, CDR2 FNYEAQ (reference sequence). CDR3 loop: CASTRMASGMSETQYF.

CDR3: CASSSLMTSFYEQFF. The genes are TRBV28 and TRBJ2-1; TCRdb indicates TRBD2, and absent DNA this call remains unverified. The CDR3 is 15 amino acids. CDR1 and CDR2 (germline): MDHEN, SYDVKM.

The rearrangement links TRBV5-1 to TRBJ1-2. Germline V lookup: CDR1 SGHRS, CDR2 YFSETQ. The CDR3 extends over 11 amino acids. CDR3 region: CASSLESGYTF.

V usage is TRBV28 and J usage is TRBJ2-7; TCRdb lists TRBD1, though no DNA is available to test this call. Looked up from germline, CDR1 is MDHEN and CDR2 is SYDVKM. This CDR3 has 13 amino acids. CDR3: CASLGGGFYEQYF. The full variable domain, rest sourced from reference TRBV28 and TRBJ2-7, is DVKVTQSSRYLVKRTGEKVFLECVQDMDHENMFWYRQDPGLGLRLIYFSYDVKMKEKGDIPEGYSVSREKKERFSLILESASTNQTSMYLCASLGGGFYEQYFGPGTRLTVT.

The chain employs TRBV20-1 and TRBJ2-7; TCRdb lists TRBD1, though no DNA is available to test this call. CDR3 length equals 11 residues. Germline V gene sequence: CDR1 DFQATT, CDR2 SNEGSKA (reference sequence). CDR3 in amino acids: CSVWGGREQYF.

The chain links TRBV6-5 to TRBJ1-5. The CDR3 is 13 amino acids. Germline CDR1 reads MNHEY; CDR2 reads SVGAGI. The CDR3 loop reads CASSYGSNQPQHF.

This CDR3 reads CPSTGKREGFENEQFF. The rearrangement joins TRBV6-2 or TRBV6-3 to TRBJ2-1; the TCRdb D gene call, TRBD2, has no DNA to confirm it. The CDR3 is made up of 16 amino acids. Looked up from germline, CDR1 is MNHEY and CDR2 is SVGEGT.

The CDR3 reads CVSSLGLYNEQFF. The V and J genes are TRBV7-6 and TRBJ2-1. The CDR3 is 13 residues long. In germline, CDR1 is SGHVS, CDR2 FNYEAQ. The full variable domain, rest sourced from reference TRBV7-6 and TRBJ2-1, is GAGVSQSPRYKVTKRGQDVALRCDPISGHVSLYWYRQALGQGPEFLTYFNYEAQQDKSGLPNDRFSAERPEGSISTLTIQRTEQRDSAMYRCVSSLGLYNEQFFGPGTRLTVL.

This chain connects TRBV7-9 to TRBJ2-7; the D call of TRBD1 rests on TCRdb alone, since no DNA is present to check it. Germline-derived CDR1 and CDR2 are SEHNR and FQNEAQ (reference sequence). CDR3 length: 14 amino acids. CDR3: CASSPPTEWYEQYF.

The chain combines TRBV25-1 with TRBJ2-7. This CDR3 has 14 residues. Per germline, CDR1 MGHDK and CDR2 SYGVNS. CDR3 sequence: CASSGWGSPYEQYF.

The chain joins TRBV25-1 to TRBJ2-5. Germline V gives CDR1 MGHDK, CDR2 SYGVNS. The CDR3 covers 15 residues. CDR3 residues: CASSEKRAYQETQYF.

The rearrangement links TRBV19 to TRBJ2-2; TCRdb's assignment of TRBD2 cannot be checked, as there is no DNA. CDR1 LNHDA and CDR2 SQIVND come from the germline V gene (reference sequence). CDR3 length equals 17 residues. The CDR3 region is CASSVRDWSLNTGELFF. The full variable domain, in which reference TRBV19 and TRBJ2-2 provide the parts outside the CDR3, is DGGITQSPKYLFRKEGQNVTLSCEQNLNHDAMYWYRQDPGQGLRLIYYSQIVNDFQKGDIAEGYSVSREKKESFPLTVTSAQKNPTAFYLCASSVRDWSLNTGELFFGEGSRLTVL.

The rearrangement uses TRBV13 and TRBJ1-5; the TRBD1 assignment by TCRdb is unverifiable without DNA. The length of the CDR3 is 14 residues. Germline CDR1 and CDR2: PRHDT and FYEKMQ (reference sequence). The CDR3 loop is CASSGRDRGQPQHF.

The rearrangement joins TRBV5-1 to TRBJ2-7; there is no DNA to check the TCRdb D call of TRBD1. This CDR3 spans 15 amino acids. Germline V gene data show CDR1 as SGHRS and CDR2 as YFSETQ. Here the CDR3 reads CASRALTGGIYEQYF.

The chain joins TRBV18 to TRBJ1-1; the D gene TCRdb calls, TRBD1, cannot be checked with no DNA. The germline gives CDR1 KGHSH, CDR2 LQKENI. The length of the CDR3 is 12 residues. CDR3 residues: CASSPGDTEAFF.

CDR3 protein: CSAPRTSGGPTDTQYF. V is TRBV20-1 and J is TRBJ2-3; TCRdb calls TRBD2, which cannot be checked without DNA. CDR3 length: 16 amino acids. CDR1 is DFQATT, CDR2 SNEGSKA, per germline (reference sequence).

This chain links TRBV12-3 or TRBV12-4 with TRBJ2-1. This CDR3 has 15 amino acids. The CDR3 loop reads CASSFDFSSYNEQFF.

The rearrangement joins TRBV12-3 or TRBV12-4 to TRBJ2-1; TCRdb outputs TRBD2, but without DNA this stays unchecked. This CDR3 has 14 residues. CDR3: CASSAGGLYNEQFF.

The chain combines TRBV28 with TRBJ2-1; TCRdb reports TRBD2, a call that lacks DNA to check it against. Germline V gene lookup returns CDR1 MDHEN and CDR2 SYDVKM. The CDR3 contains 15 residues. The CDR3 region is CASSLPGTMLNEQFF.

The CDR3 loop is CSVESESYGYTF. This chain links TRBV29-1 with TRBJ1-2. This CDR3 is built from 12 residues. CDR1 SQVTM and CDR2 ANQGSEA come from the germline V gene.

The chain combines TRBV7-6 with TRBJ2-3; the D call of TRBD2 rests on TCRdb alone, since no DNA is present to check it. The germline gives CDR1 SGHVS, CDR2 FNYEAQ. The CDR3 is 17 residues long. CDR3 residues: CASSPANTGSGTDTQYF.

The chain employs TRBV28 and TRBJ2-2; TCRdb gives TRBD1 as the D gene, but with no DNA this cannot be confirmed. Germline CDR1 MDHEN, CDR2 SYDVKM. CDR3 length: 15 residues. The chain's CDR3 is CASSYGTVNTGELFF.

The chain carries TRBV20-1 and TRBJ1-1; no DNA is available, so the TRBD1 call from TCRdb remains unchecked. This CDR3 contains 17 residues. Germline V gene lookup returns CDR1 DFQATT and CDR2 SNEGSKA (reference sequence). CDR3 loop: CSARDSPSVVMVTEAFF.

CDR3 sequence: CASSFGGERTEAFF. The chain has TRBV28 and TRBJ1-1; the TCRdb D gene call, TRBD1, has no DNA to confirm it. This CDR3 is built from 14 residues. Germline V gene data show CDR1 as MDHEN and CDR2 as SYDVKM.

The chain joins TRBV7-8 to TRBJ1-2. Per germline, CDR1 SGHVS and CDR2 FQNEAQ. The CDR3 covers 14 residues. CDR3 sequence reads: CASSSYRTNYGYTF.

V usage is TRBV5-4 and J usage is TRBJ2-3; the TCRdb D gene call, TRBD2, has no DNA to confirm it. Per the germline V gene, CDR1 is SGHNT and CDR2 is YYREEE (reference sequence). CDR3 length equals 13 residues. Here the CDR3 reads CASTDYNTDTQYF. Full variable domain (remainder filled in from reference TRBV5-4 and TRBJ2-3): ETGVTQSPTHLIKTRGQQVTLRCSSQSGHNTVSWYQQALGQGPQFIFQYYREEENGRGNFPPRFSGLQFPNYSSELNVNALELDDSALYLCASTDYNTDTQYFGPGTRLTVL.

This chain connects TRBV7-6 to TRBJ2-1; as DNA is missing, the TRBD1 call by TCRdb cannot be tested. Germline CDR1 is SGHVS and CDR2 is FNYEAQ. The CDR3 runs to 18 residues. Here the CDR3 reads CASSSTPPRKSSYNEQFF.

The V call is TRBV25-1, the J call TRBJ2-5; TCRdb's D call, TRBD1, is unchecked because there is no DNA. The CDR3 extends over 12 amino acids. Germline CDR1 MGHDK, CDR2 SYGVNS. CDR3 sequence: CASSEARETQYF.

This chain uses TRBV12-3 or TRBV12-4 with TRBJ2-2. The CDR3 totals 11 residues. CDR3 sequence reads: CASLNTGELFF.

V usage is TRBV7-3 and J usage is TRBJ2-2; TCRdb selects TRBD1, and the lack of DNA leaves this call unchecked. The CDR3 has 17 residues. Germline V gene data show CDR1 as SGHTA and CDR2 as FQGTGA. The CDR3 spells CASSLYPGTANTGELFF.

The V and J genes are TRBV29-1 and TRBJ1-2; TCRdb picks TRBD1, but there is no DNA to check that call. Germline assignment: CDR1 SQVTM and CDR2 ANQGSEA. The CDR3 is 16 residues long. CDR3 loop: CSVEVPDTPLGYGYTF.

The rearrangement joins TRBV28 to TRBJ2-3; checking the TCRdb D call of TRBD1 is not possible without DNA. Germline assignment: CDR1 MDHEN and CDR2 SYDVKM. The CDR3 is made up of 14 amino acids. The CDR3 loop reads CASRGAGAADTQYF.